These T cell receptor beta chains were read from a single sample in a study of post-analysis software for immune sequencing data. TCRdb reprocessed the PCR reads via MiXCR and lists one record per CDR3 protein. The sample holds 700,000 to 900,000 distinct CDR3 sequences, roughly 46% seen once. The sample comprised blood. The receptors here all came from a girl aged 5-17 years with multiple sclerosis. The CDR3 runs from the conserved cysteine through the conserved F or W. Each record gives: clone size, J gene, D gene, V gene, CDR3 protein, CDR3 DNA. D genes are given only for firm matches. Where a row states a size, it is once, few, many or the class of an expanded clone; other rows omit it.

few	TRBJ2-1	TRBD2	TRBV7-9	CASSLLPSGSLGPSYEQFF	TGTGCCAGCAGCTTATTGCCTAGCGGGAGTTTAGGGCCGAGTTATGAGCAGTTCTTC
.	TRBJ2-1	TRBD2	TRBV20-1	CSARDGTSGRLRSYNEQFF	TGCAGTGCTAGAGATGGGACTAGCGGGAGGTTAAGATCCTACAATGAGCAGTTCTTC
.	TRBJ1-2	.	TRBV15	CATSRDSHRVYGYTF	TGTGCCACCAGCAGAGACAGCCATCGAGTCTATGGCTACACCTTC
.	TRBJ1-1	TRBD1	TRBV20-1	CSAGQGTAEAFF	TGCAGTGCGGGACAGGGGACCGCTGAAGCTTTCTTT
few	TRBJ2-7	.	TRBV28	CASSSPASLTPYEQYF	TGTGCCAGCAGTTCTCCGGCCTCACTCACTCCCTACGAGCAGTACTTC
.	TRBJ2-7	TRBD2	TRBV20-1	CSAHSSSVLAGERGPYEQYF	TGCAGTGCTCATTCCTCATCAGTGCTAGCGGGAGAGCGGGGGCCCTACGAGCAGTACTTC
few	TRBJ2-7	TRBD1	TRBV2	CASKSGTGPSYEQYF	TGTGCCAGCAAGTCCGGGACAGGGCCCTCCTACGAGCAGTACTTC
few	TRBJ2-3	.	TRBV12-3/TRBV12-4	CASKAAMGGDTQYF	TGTGCCAGCAAAGCGGCAATGGGAGGAGATACGCAGTATTTT
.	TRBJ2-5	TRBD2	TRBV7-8	CASRVAGSGVGTQYF	TGTGCCAGCAGGGTGGCCGGTAGCGGGGTAGGGACCCAGTACTTC
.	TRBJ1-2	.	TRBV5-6	CASSSTPNYGYTF	TGTGCCAGCAGCTCGACACCTAACTATGGCTACACCTTC
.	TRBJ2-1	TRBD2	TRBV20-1	CSADGRETYNEQFF	TGCAGTGCAGATGGGCGGGAGACCTACAATGAGCAGTTCTTC
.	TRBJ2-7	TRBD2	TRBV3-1	CASSQDPGGLYEQYF	TGTGCCAGCAGCCAAGATCCGGGGGGGCTCTACGAGCAGTACTTC
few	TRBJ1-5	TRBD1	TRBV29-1	CSVLGQGGGSGNQPQHF	TGCAGCGTTCTTGGACAGGGCGGCGGGTCGGGCAATCAGCCCCAGCATTTT
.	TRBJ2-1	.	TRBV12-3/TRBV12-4	CASTPQRNSYNEQFF	TGTGCCAGCACTCCCCAGCGGAACTCCTACAATGAGCAGTTCTTC
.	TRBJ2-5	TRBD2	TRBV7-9	CASSSSRTSAQETQYF	TGTGCCAGCAGCTCCAGTAGGACTAGCGCGCAAGAGACCCAGTACTTC
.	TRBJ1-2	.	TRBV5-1	CATKDPTRGYTF	TGCGCCACCAAAGACCCTACCCGTGGCTACACCTTC
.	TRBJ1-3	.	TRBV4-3	CASSQDSYGSSGNTIYF	TGCGCCAGCAGCCAAGATTCCTATGGGTCCTCTGGAAACACCATATATTTT
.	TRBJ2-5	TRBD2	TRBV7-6	CASSYSGTSGEETQYF	TGTGCCAGCAGCTACTCCGGGACTAGCGGAGAAGAGACCCAGTACTTC
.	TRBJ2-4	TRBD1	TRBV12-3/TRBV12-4	CASRRGGDRVNIQYF	TGTGCCAGCAGACGAGGAGGGGACAGGGTAAACATTCAGTACTTC
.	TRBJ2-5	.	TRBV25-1	CASSESGTQETQYF	TGTGCCAGCAGTGAATCCGGGACCCAAGAGACCCAGTACTTC
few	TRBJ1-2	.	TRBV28	CASSYRENYGYTF	TGTGCCAGCTCGTACAGGGAGAACTATGGCTACACCTTC
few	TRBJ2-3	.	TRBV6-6	CASREQYTDTQYF	TGTGCCAGCAGGGAACAGTACACAGATACGCAGTATTTT
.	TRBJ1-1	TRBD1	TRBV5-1	CASSLKDRGQGNTEAFF	TGCGCCAGCAGCTTGAAGGACAGGGGCCAGGGGAACACTGAAGCTTTCTTT
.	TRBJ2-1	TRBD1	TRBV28	CASRPPGTGGIGEQFF	TGTGCCAGCAGACCCCCCGGGACAGGGGGAATCGGTGAGCAGTTCTTC
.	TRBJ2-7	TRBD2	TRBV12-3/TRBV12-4	CASSPRGGGEQYF	TGTGCCAGCAGTCCCCGGGGGGGTGGCGAGCAGTACTTC
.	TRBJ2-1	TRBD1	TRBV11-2	CASSSPQGRGYNEQFF	TGTGCCAGCAGCTCCCCACAGGGGAGAGGTTACAATGAGCAGTTCTTC
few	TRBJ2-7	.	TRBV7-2	CASSLRGSMGKRGLYEQYF	TGTGCCAGCAGCCTTAGGGGGTCGATGGGTAAGAGAGGGCTTTACGAGCAGTACTTC
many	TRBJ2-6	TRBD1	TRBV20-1	CSADGRGQGFSGANVLTF	TGCAGTGCAGACGGGCGGGGACAGGGATTCTCTGGGGCCAACGTCCTGACTTTC
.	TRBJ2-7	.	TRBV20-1	CSARVLYEQYF	TGCAGTGCTAGGGTGCTCTACGAGCAGTACTTC
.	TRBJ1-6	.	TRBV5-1	CASSLLQDNSPLHF	TGCGCCAGCAGCTTGCTACAGGATAATTCACCCCTCCACTTT
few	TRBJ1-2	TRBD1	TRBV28	CASSSDRGQYGYTF	TGTGCCAGCAGCTCCGACAGGGGCCAATATGGCTACACCTTC
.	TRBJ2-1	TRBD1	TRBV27	CASSLYQGADEQFF	TGTGCCAGCAGTTTATACCAGGGGGCGGATGAGCAGTTCTTC
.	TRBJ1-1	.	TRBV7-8	CASSLGPQGWGTEAFF	TGTGCCAGCAGCTTAGGCCCACAGGGCTGGGGCACTGAAGCTTTCTTT
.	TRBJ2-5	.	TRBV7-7	CASSSARAHGETQYF	TGTGCTAGCAGCTCAGCCAGGGCGCATGGGGAGACCCAGTACTTC
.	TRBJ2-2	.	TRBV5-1	CASSLLAPFTGELFF	TGCGCCAGCAGCTTGTTAGCTCCCTTCACCGGGGAGCTGTTTTTT
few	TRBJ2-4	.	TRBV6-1	CASSDLGVVKNIQYF	TGTGCCAGCAGTGACCTGGGGGTGGTCAAAAACATTCAGTACTTC